The next 8 T cell receptor beta chains were all read from a single sample in a study of T cells after somatic rescue of genetic block. The method was immunoSEQ multiplex PCR; TCRdb's version includes in-frame clones alone and lacks a portion of them. The data contain approximately 78,000 clones, approximately 91% of them singletons. Source material: peripheral blood mononuclear cells (PBMCs). Receptors originate from a man aged 25-45 years.

The chain couples TRBV28 to TRBJ2-7; no reliable D call. CDR1 is MDHEN, CDR2 SYDVKM, per germline. The CDR3 is made up of 12 amino acids. Trimming took off 9 bases at V and 0 bases at J, with 9 bases between the two ends. CDR3 coding DNA: TGTGCCAGTAGCTTTGGCTCCTACGAGCAGTACTTC. It codes for CASSFGSYEQYF.

The chain joins TRBV28 to TRBJ1-2; tentative D call: TRBD1 (5 bases). The length of the CDR3 is 11 residues. From germline, CDR1 is MDHEN and CDR2 SYDVKM. Trimming left V 8 bases short and J 4 bases short, with 8 bases between. Here the CDR3 DNA reads TGTGCCAGCGCCAGGGTCTATGGCTACACCTTC. It translates to CASARVYGYTF.

V gene TRBV19 combines with J gene TRBJ1-1; the D gene is possibly TRBD1 (6 bases). Germline CDR1 and CDR2: LNHDA and SQIVND (reference sequence). The CDR3 spans 13 residues. With 5 bases removed from V and 4 bases from J, the gap between germline ends came to 11 bases. DNA for the CDR3: TGTGCCAGTAGTTTGCAGGGGACCACTGAAGCTTTCTTT. This gives the protein CASSLQGTTEAFF.

The chain is built from TRBV28 and TRBJ2-2; 9 positions match TRBD2. The V segment lost 6 bases and the J segment 6 bases; nucleotides outside the gene matches: 17. The germline gives CDR1 MDHEN, CDR2 SYDVKM. The CDR3 runs 18 residues. The CDR3 loop reads CASRRGRVASGIPGELFF. The CDR3 DNA reads as TGTGCCAGCAGGCGCGGGAGGGTGGCTAGCGGGATACCCGGGGAGCTGTTTTTT.

The J gene is TRBJ1-2, the V gene TRBV7-9; possible D gene TRBD1, 6 bases. Germline-derived CDR1 and CDR2 are SEHNR and FQNEAQ (reference sequence). The CDR3 length is 13 residues. Trimming stripped 1 base from V and 8 bases from J, with 11 bases between. The CDR3 loop reads CASSLGTGLGYTF. The CDR3 DNA reads as TGTGCCAGCAGCTTAGGTACAGGGCTAGGCTACACCTTC.

The chain joins TRBV6-4 to TRBJ2-1, with D possibly TRBD1 on 5 matching bases. Trimming removed 0 bases at V and 8 bases at J, with 14 bases between. The CDR3 extends over 15 amino acids. Germline CDR1 reads MRHNA; CDR2 reads SNTAGT. The CDR3 spells CASSDSEQGGDEQFF. The CDR3 DNA reads TGTGCCAGCAGTGACTCAGAGCAGGGTGGGGATGAGCAGTTCTTC.

This chain joins TRBV7-2 and TRBJ2-7, with 9 bases fitting TRBD1. CDR3 length: 13 residues. Germline V gene sequence: CDR1 SGHTA, CDR2 FQGNSA. The V gene end was trimmed by 5 bases and the J gene end by 7 bases; junction bases not matched to a gene: 6. The CDR3: CASSSDRGGEQYF. The CDR3 DNA reads as TGTGCCAGCAGCAGTGACAGGGGGGGTGAGCAGTACTTC.

The chain links TRBV5-4 to TRBJ2-7; D possibly corresponds to TRBD1 (6 bases). The V gene lost 6 bases and the J gene lost 2 bases, with 18 bases spanning the gap. The V gene's germline CDR1 is SGHNT and CDR2 YYREEE (reference sequence). The CDR3 runs to 15 residues. CDR3 protein: CASTSQGWGPYEQYF. CDR3 nucleotide sequence: TGTGCCAGCACTTCCCAGGGGTGGGGGCCCTACGAGCAGTACTTC.